The T cell receptor beta chain under discussion was sequenced for a study of T-cell reconstitution after alpha-beta-depleted transplantation in children. Broader study findings: Alpha-beta T cells about two months after transplant reportedly derived from several hundred expanded graft clones. It was newly produced T cells that mostly accounted for T-cell counts and diversity one year after transplant.

This clonotype was seen a handful of times. Its specificity is not known. Researchers prepared the TCRbeta library using unique molecular identifiers, the study reports. TCRdb passed the PCR reads through MiXCR, listing each CDR3 protein once. The table lists approximately 400,000 distinct CDR3 sequences, roughly 15% of them singletons. Germline V gene lookup returns CDR1 ENHRY and CDR2 SYGVKD. Trimming cost V 9 bases and J 3 bases; bases outside gene matches: 5. CDR3 length equals 13 residues. This chain connects TRBV10-3 to TRBJ2-3; TRBD2 matches 8 bases. Here the sequenced sample was PBMCs, mostly from graft donor cells, taken 360 days after TCRalphabeta/CD19-depleted stem cell transplant. The origin of this receptor is a boy younger than two who had a stem cell transplant for Wiskott-Aldrich syndrome, so the T cells may come from the graft donor. CDR3 residues: CAISGVLTDTQYF. DNA for the CDR3: TGTGCCATTAGCGGGGTGTTGACAGATACGCAGTATTTT.